This T cell receptor beta chain comes out of a study of blood T cell repertoires in COVID-19. Study information: From the United States, Italy and Spain came samples of acute and convalescent COVID-19. Sample material is recorded as cDNA or gDNA derived from T cells, B-cell-depleted T cells, or PBMCs.

Authors' processing steps: Quantification of nucleated cells was approximated via reference gene primer amplification. Repertoires were generated with immunoSEQ multiplex PCR, while TCRdb's copy carries only in-frame clones and drops some. That table gives V, J and clone size, and the DNA gave D and trimming. This sample has about 150,000 clones, with roughly four fifths found just once. Germline loops: CDR1 LNHDA, CDR2 SQIVND (reference sequence). The V end was cut by 11 bases, the J end by 3 bases, with 13 bases between. This CDR3 has 12 amino acids. The TCR originated in a man older than 75 with acute or convalescent COVID-19. Sequences were obtained from peripheral blood. The rearrangement joins TRBV19 to TRBJ1-2; possibly TRBD1 for D (6 bases). This CDR3 reads CASGEGDYGYTF. The CDR3 DNA follows: TGTGCCTCCGGGGAGGGGGACTATGGCTACACCTTC.